Presented here are 26 T cell receptor beta chains from one specimen sequenced in a study of T cell responses to AZD1222 COVID-19 vaccine. Using immunoSEQ multiplex PCR, the repertoire was profiled, and TCRdb retains in-frame clones only, with some absent. This table holds about 200,000 clones, approximately 93% found once. The sequencing used peripheral blood, collected 28 days after the second AZD1222 dose. Every receptor here comes from an adult who received the AZD1222 COVID-19 vaccine.

The chain uses TRBV9 and TRBJ2-1; TRBD2 matches at 11 bases. CDR1 is SGDLS, CDR2 YYNGEE, per germline. The CDR3 is 19 residues long. With V trimmed by 0 bases and J by 3 bases, 11 bases remained unmatched. CDR3 loop: CASSVGLATGTSGYNEQFF. The CDR3 nucleotides read TGTGCCAGCAGCGTAGGACTTGCTACCGGGACTAGCGGCTACAATGAGCAGTTCTTC. Full variable domain (missing parts from reference TRBV9 and TRBJ2-1): DSGVTQTPKHLITATGQRVTLRCSPRSGDLSVYWYQQSLDQGLQFLIQYYNGEERAKGNILERFSAQQFPDLHSELNLSSLELGDSALYFCASSVGLATGTSGYNEQFFGPGTRLTVL.

V and J are TRBV12-5 and TRBJ2-1, with D tentatively TRBD1 or TRBD2 (5 bases each). Germline V gene lookup returns CDR1 LGHNT and CDR2 FRNRAP. V lost 1 base and J 10 bases, leaving 14 bases between the germline ends. This CDR3 has 14 residues. The CDR3 DNA is TGTGCTAGTGGTTTGGGGGGCGGGCCGGGCGAGCAGTTCTTC. It encodes CASGLGGGPGEQFF.

This chain joins TRBV7-9 and TRBJ1-1; TRBD1 aligns across 8 bases. CDR1 and CDR2 from the germline V gene are SEHNR and FQNEAQ (reference sequence). Trimming took 5 bases from V and 8 from J; bases not matched to a gene: 13. This CDR3 contains 15 residues. The CDR3 coding sequence is TGTGCCAGCAGCCGGGGACAGGCCGACCGGGAGGAAGCTTTCTTT. Protein: CASSRGQADREEAFF.

The chain couples TRBV7-9 to TRBJ1-1; possible D gene TRBD1, 5 bases. The CDR3 is 14 amino acids. Deletions cut 1 base from V and 8 bases from J, with 14 bases between. CDR1 SEHNR and CDR2 FQNEAQ come from the germline V gene (reference sequence). CDR3 in DNA: TGTGCCAGCAGCTTAGAGTTAGGCGGGGCGGAAGCTTTCTTT. Its protein product is CASSLELGGAEAFF.

The rearrangement joins TRBV27 to TRBJ2-7; 8 nucleotides align to TRBD2. J lost 6 bases, V lost 3 bases, and 10 bases had no gene match. This CDR3 is 15 amino acids long. Germline values: CDR1 MNHEY, CDR2 SMNVEV (reference sequence). The CDR3 loop reads CASSFGSAGAREQYF. CDR3 DNA: TGTGCCAGCAGTTTTGGTTCAGCGGGAGCTCGCGAGCAGTACTTC.

The chain couples TRBV7-2 to TRBJ2-2, with 8 bases identical to TRBD2. V was pared by 0 bases and J by 7 bases, with 4 bases of the junction left unmatched. This CDR3 contains 15 residues. Germline V gene lookup returns CDR1 SGHTA and CDR2 FQGNSA. The CDR3 sequence is CASSLAGGRSGELFF. The DNA of the CDR3 is TGTGCCAGCAGCTTAGCTGGCGGGAGGAGCGGGGAGCTGTTTTTT. Filled out from reference TRBV7-2 and TRBJ2-2, the complete variable domain reads GAGVSQSPSNKVTEKGKDVELRCDPISGHTALYWYRQSLGQGLEFLIYFQGNSAPDKSGLPSDRFSAERTGGSVSTLTIQRTQQEDSAVYLCASSLAGGRSGELFFGEGSRLTVL.

This rearrangement joins TRBV3-1 (or the pseudogene TRBV3-2) to TRBJ1-1, with TRBD1 matching 9 bases. CDR1 is LGHDT, CDR2 YNNKEL, per germline (reference sequence). The CDR3 sequence is 13 residues long. V lost 6 bases, J lost 5 bases, and 4 bases stayed unmatched. Here the CDR3 reads CASSWTGETEAFF. Written as DNA, the CDR3 is TGTGCCAGCAGTTGGACAGGGGAAACTGAAGCTTTCTTT.

The DNA of the CDR3 is TGTGCCTGGAGCACCGGGAAAACCTACGAGCAGTACTTC. The encoded protein is CAWSTGKTYEQYF. The chain joins TRBV30 to TRBJ2-7, with TRBD2 as a possible D gene (5 bases). CDR1 and CDR2 from the germline V gene are GTSNPN and SVGIG (reference sequence). Trimming removed 3 bases at V and 2 bases at J, with 11 bases between. The CDR3 has 13 residues.

V usage is TRBV10-2 and J usage is TRBJ2-7, with D possibly called TRBD1 or TRBD2 (5 bases each). Trimming cost V 3 bases and J 2 bases, with 11 bases left between them. The germline CDR1 and CDR2 sequences are WSHSY and SAAADI. The CDR3 length is 14 residues. DNA of the CDR3: TGCGCCAGCAGTGACGCCCCGGGACCCTACGAGCAGTACTTC. It encodes CASSDAPGPYEQYF.

The chain has TRBV30 and TRBJ1-3; no definite D call. The CDR3 consists of 14 residues. Trimming removed 0 bases at V and 7 bases at J, with 13 bases between. The germline CDR1 and CDR2 sequences are GTSNPN and SVGIG (reference sequence). CDR3 sequence reads: CAWSVGRGINTIYF. Written as DNA, the CDR3 is TGTGCCTGGAGTGTGGGTCGGGGTATTAACACCATATATTTT.

The rearrangement joins TRBV28 to TRBJ1-1; D possibly corresponds to TRBD1 (5 bases). CDR3 length equals 16 residues. The V gene lost 6 bases and the J gene lost 3 bases, with 20 bases spanning the gap. The germline V gene has CDR1 MDHEN and CDR2 SYDVKM. For the CDR3, the DNA is TGTGCCAGCAGCCCCCGGCCAGGGCCCCAAGACACTGAAGCTTTCTTT. It translates to CASSPRPGPQDTEAFF. The full variable domain, in which reference TRBV28 and TRBJ1-1 provide the parts outside the CDR3, is DVKVTQSSRYLVKRTGEKVFLECVQDMDHENMFWYRQDPGLGLRLIYFSYDVKMKEKGDIPEGYSVSREKKERFSLILESASTNQTSMYLCASSPRPGPQDTEAFFGQGTRLTVV.

The chain carries TRBV10-3 and TRBJ2-7, with D possibly matching TRBD2 (5 bases). V dropped 9 bases and J dropped 1 base, with 13 bases sitting between them. Germline lookup yields CDR1 ENHRY and CDR2 SYGVKD. The CDR3 has 13 residues. CDR3 sequence: CAMGSGSSYEQYF. CDR3 in DNA: TGTGCCATGGGCAGCGGATCTTCCTACGAGCAGTACTTC.

The J gene is TRBJ1-1, the V gene TRBV6-5; TRBD1 might be the D (6 bases). The germline V gene has CDR1 MNHEY and CDR2 SVGAGI. The CDR3 sequence is 13 residues long. V shed 8 bases and J shed 4 bases, with 14 bases lying between them. This chain's CDR3 is CASRTVLRTEAFF. The CDR3 coding sequence is TGTGCCAGCCGGACAGTTTTGCGCACTGAAGCTTTCTTT.

This chain joins TRBV11-3 and TRBJ2-1; no clear D gene. V was trimmed by 5 bases and J by 7 bases, leaving 18 bases between them. The CDR3 has 15 residues. Germline CDR1 reads SGHNT; CDR2 reads YENEEA. This CDR3 is CASSLVAGSHNEQFF. The CDR3 nucleotides are TGTGCCAGCAGCCTGGTCGCAGGTTCGCATAATGAGCAGTTCTTC.

The table lists this clone with a count of one. The chain joins TRBV10-1 to TRBJ1-2; TRBD1 matches at 9 bases. CDR1 is WNHNN, CDR2 SYGVQD, per germline (reference sequence). This CDR3 spans 14 amino acids. After removal of 0 bases from V and 6 bases from J, the junction contained 2 bases not matched to a gene. The CDR3 loop is CASSESGQGHGYTF. CDR3 coding DNA: TGCGCCAGCAGTGAGTCGGGACAGGGACATGGCTACACCTTC.

The genes are TRBV30 and TRBJ1-1; D might be TRBD1 (5 bases). The CDR3 sequence is 13 residues long. CDR1 GTSNPN and CDR2 SVGIG come from the germline V gene (reference sequence). With 2 bases removed from V and 0 bases from J, the gap between germline ends came to 7 bases. The CDR3 reads CAWSKTVNTEAFF. CDR3 DNA sequence: TGTGCCTGGAGTAAGACAGTGAACACTGAAGCTTTCTTT.

The chain is built from TRBV7-2 and TRBJ1-2, with unresolved D. The V gene lost 4 bases and the J gene lost 8 bases, with 14 bases spanning the gap. This CDR3 comprises 13 residues. Per the germline V gene, CDR1 is SGHTA and CDR2 is FQGNSA. For the CDR3, the DNA is TGTGCCAGCAGCTCCAGAAAGAGTCCGGGCTACACCTTC. Its protein is CASSSRKSPGYTF.

V and J are TRBV18 and TRBJ2-7; 13 bases align to TRBD2. Losses at the gene ends were 6 bases for V and 2 bases for J; bases not matched to a gene: 10. Germline CDR1 is KGHSH and CDR2 is LQKENI. The CDR3 loop spans 17 amino acids. CDR3 sequence: CASSIGTSGMVPYEQYF. The CDR3 DNA follows: TGTGCCAGCTCGATTGGGACTAGCGGGATGGTTCCCTACGAGCAGTACTTC.

This chain uses TRBV7-8 with TRBJ2-1, with 7 positions matching TRBD2. From germline, CDR1 is SGHVS and CDR2 FQNEAQ. The CDR3 covers 23 residues. J was trimmed by 7 bases and V by 5 bases; bases with no gene match: 35. This CDR3 is CASSRVALGKEKGRQAGRNEQFF. For the CDR3, the DNA is TGTGCCAGCAGCCGCGTGGCACTAGGGAAAGAGAAAGGACGGCAGGCCGGGAGGAATGAGCAGTTCTTC.

The CDR3 DNA follows: TGCGCCAGCAGCCCTCTAGCGGGAGCAGAGACCCAGTACTTC. Residues: CASSPLAGAETQYF. The rearrangement joins TRBV5-1 to TRBJ2-5; 10 bases agree with TRBD2. V dropped 4 bases and J dropped 4; count of bases not matched to a gene: 4. CDR3 length: 14 residues. From germline, CDR1 is SGHRS and CDR2 YFSETQ.

The rearrangement joins TRBV3-1 (or the pseudogene TRBV3-2) to TRBJ2-6; unclear D gene. Germline lookup yields CDR1 LGHDT and CDR2 YNNKEL (reference sequence). With 4 bases removed from V and 0 bases from J, the gap between germline ends came to 7 bases. The CDR3 is 15 amino acids. The CDR3, as DNA: TGTGCCAGCAGCCCTCCCCGCTCTGGGGCCAACGTCCTGACTTTC. Translated: CASSPPRSGANVLTF.

The chain has TRBV6-5 and TRBJ1-1; D might be TRBD1 (6 bases). Germline values: CDR1 MNHEY, CDR2 SVGAGI. This CDR3 spans 13 amino acids. V was cut by 6 bases and J by 4 bases, with 12 bases left in between. DNA for the CDR3: TGTGCCAGCAGCGGACAGATTCCCACTGAAGCTTTCTTT. This translates into CASSGQIPTEAFF.

This chain's CDR3 is CASSDSTRIKQYF. The CDR3 bases are TGTGCCAGCAGTGATTCAACTCGAATTAAGCAGTATTTT. The genes are TRBV25-1 and TRBJ2-3; unclear D gene. The CDR3 length is 13 residues. Trimming removed 3 bases from V and 11 bases from J, with 15 bases in between. CDR1 and CDR2 (germline): MGHDK, SYGVNS.

The rearrangement uses TRBV9 and TRBJ1-6; D gene ambiguous. Trimming removed 6 bases from V and 0 bases from J, with 13 bases in between. This CDR3 spans 16 amino acids. The germline V gene encodes CDR1 SGDLS and CDR2 YYNGEE. This CDR3 reads CASTSGPSSYNSPLHF. As DNA, the CDR3 is TGTGCCAGCACGTCGGGCCCTAGCTCCTATAATTCACCCCTCCACTTT.

The V and J genes are TRBV28 and TRBJ1-1, with D perhaps matching TRBD1 (6 bases). The germline V and J ends were trimmed by 3 bases and 5 bases, with 13 bases remaining between them. Germline CDR1 is MDHEN and CDR2 is SYDVKM. This CDR3 contains 14 residues. Here the CDR3 reads CASSFARGVTEAFF. The CDR3 DNA reads TGTGCCAGCAGTTTTGCCAGGGGAGTGACTGAAGCTTTCTTT. The full variable domain, completed using reference TRBV28 and TRBJ1-1, is DVKVTQSSRYLVKRTGEKVFLECVQDMDHENMFWYRQDPGLGLRLIYFSYDVKMKEKGDIPEGYSVSREKKERFSLILESASTNQTSMYLCASSFARGVTEAFFGQGTRLTVV.

The CDR3 nucleotides read TGTGCCAGCAGCGGTTTGACAGGCTGGAGTGAGCAGTTCTTC. Translating gives CASSGLTGWSEQFF. This chain uses TRBV2 with TRBJ2-1; D is perhaps TRBD1 (6 bases). Germline V gene data show CDR1 as SNHLY and CDR2 as FYNNEI. The length of the CDR3 is 14 residues. V lost 6 bases to trimming and J lost 9 bases, with 18 bases between them.